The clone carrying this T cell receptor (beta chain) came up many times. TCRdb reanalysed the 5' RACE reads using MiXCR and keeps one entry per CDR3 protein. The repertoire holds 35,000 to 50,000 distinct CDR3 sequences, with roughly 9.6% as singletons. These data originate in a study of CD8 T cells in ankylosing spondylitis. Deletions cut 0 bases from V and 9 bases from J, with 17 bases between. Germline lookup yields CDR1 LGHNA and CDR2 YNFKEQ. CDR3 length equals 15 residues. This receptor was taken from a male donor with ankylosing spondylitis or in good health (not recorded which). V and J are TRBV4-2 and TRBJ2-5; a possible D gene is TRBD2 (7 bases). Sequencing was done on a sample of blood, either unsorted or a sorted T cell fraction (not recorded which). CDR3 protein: CASSQDNDGGPPQYF. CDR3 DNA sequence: TGTGCCAGCAGCCAAGATAATGACGGGGGGCCGCCCCAGTACTTC.